This T cell receptor (beta chain) originates from a study of OX40 agonist ivuxolimab in advanced cancers. Regarding the complete study: The costimulatory receptor OX40 (CD134) was targeted by ivuxolimab, a fully human IgG2 agonistic monoclonal antibody. Intravenous ivuxolimab was administered to patients every 2 weeks at six dose levels: 0.01, 0.1, 0.3, 1.5, 3 and 10 mg/kg. Among the 50 to 55 dose-escalation patients, approximately 20 had hepatocellular carcinoma, 15 or so melanoma, 9 renal cell carcinoma and 9 head and neck cancer. In the dose-escalation cohort, approximately 83% of patients were male, and the mean age was around 65 years with a range of roughly 20 to 80. Patients were allowed to have had prior anti-PD-1, anti-PD-L1 or anti-CTLA-4 therapy, and around two fifths of the dose-escalation patients had been treated with checkpoint inhibitors. Partial responses occurred in three dose-escalation patients: two with cutaneous melanoma and one with hepatocellular carcinoma. Peripheral TCRbeta sequencing aimed to test whether ivuxolimab altered TCR sequence diversity and caused clonal T-cell expansion. The monotherapy dose-escalation portion (N ≈ 50 patients) of the phase I ivuxolimab trial is reported in the paper.

About this clone itself: Its antigen is unknown. The record has no base qualities; no much larger clone is one base away.

For sequencing of the TCRbeta CDR3 region, genomic DNA was extracted from the sorted cells. The immunoSEQ Assay was used to sequence the TCRbeta CDR3 regions. TCRdb limited this immuneACCESS table to in-frame rearrangements with V and J called. A share of clones is missing; checked studies link under half to unresolved V genes, and the rest is unexplained. The sample data list about 70,000 clones, and 88% of these were observed just once. Of the sample, 0.86% falls within the top ten clones. From the germline V gene, CDR1 is MDHEN and CDR2 is SYDVKM. V and J are trimmed by 5 bases and 6 bases, and the gene matches miss 9 bases of the junction. There are 14 amino acids in the CDR3, from cysteine to phenylalanine inclusive. The kept DNA is CDR3 alone, 42 bases in frame from the first base. On the study overall, not on this receptor specifically: After ivuxolimab, expanded clones were on average more numerous among CD8+ T cells than among CD4+ T cells. In the 0.1-3.0 mg/kg groups, partial responders had among the lowest normalized peripheral clonal expansion, particularly in CD8+ T cells. Low levels of normalized T-cell clonal expansion were also seen in some nonresponding patients. Clonal expansion of both CD4+ and CD8+ blood T cells was observed from baseline to week 6 at doses 0.1 to 3.0 mg/kg. The antigen specificity of the clonally expanded peripheral T cells was not determined.

Patients with autoimmune disease history or receiving systemic immunosuppression were excluded from the trial. In every dose cohort, peripheral blood was drawn for TCR sequencing at baseline, cycle 4 day 1, and cycle 7 day 1. Samples came from an open-label, multicenter, first-in-human phase I dose-escalation trial of ivuxolimab. Adults with locally advanced or metastatic melanoma, renal cell carcinoma, hepatocellular carcinoma or head and neck squamous cell carcinoma were enrolled in the trial. CD4+ and CD8+ T cells were sorted separately from peripheral blood before TCR sequencing. The source was CD4+ or CD8+ T cells sorted from blood, collected in a trial of the OX40 agonist ivuxolimab. The sequence links TRBV28 to TRBJ1-1; a stretch of 7 junction bases matches TRBD1. The TCR sequence derives from an adult with an advanced solid tumor such as melanoma, head and neck, liver or kidney cancer. The nucleotide sequence reads as follows: TGTGCCAGCAGTCACAAGGGGGCATGGGCTGAAGCTTTCTTT. Translation gives CASSHKGAWAEAFF.